This is a list of T cell receptor beta chains from one sample in a study of T cell responses to AZD1222 COVID-19 vaccine. Repertoires were generated with immunoSEQ multiplex PCR, while TCRdb's copy carries only in-frame clones and drops some. The data contain about 120,000 clones, 87% of them singletons. The sequencing used peripheral blood, collected 28 days after the second AZD1222 dose. These receptors came from an adult who received the AZD1222 COVID-19 vaccine. CDR3s include the opening cysteine and the closing phenylalanine or tryptophan. Each record gives: CDR3 DNA, CDR3 protein, J gene, D gene, clone size, V gene, CDR3 length. D genes are given only for firm matches. Not every row has a clone size; where given, it reads once, few, many or a size class.

DNA: TGTGCCAGCAGCTTAGGTGCAGGGGGCGCCGAGGCTTTCTTT; CDR3: CASSLGAGGAEAFF; J: TRBJ1-1; D: TRBD1; size: .; V: TRBV11-2; length: 14
DNA: TGTGCCACCAGTGAGGCGTCCGGGACTCCAACAGGCTACACCTTC; CDR3: CATSEASGTPTGYTF; J: TRBJ1-2; D: .; size: .; V: TRBV24-1; length: 15
DNA: TGTGCCAGCAGCCTAGGACAGGGGGCAGGAAACACCATATATTTT; CDR3: CASSLGQGAGNTIYF; J: TRBJ1-3; D: TRBD1; size: .; V: TRBV11-2; length: 15
DNA: TGTGCCACCTCATCAAGGGCCTCCGGGGAGCAGTACTTC; CDR3: CATSSRASGEQYF; J: TRBJ2-7; D: .; size: .; V: TRBV6-6; length: 13
DNA: TGTGCCAGCAGCTTAAATCCCGGATCCGCCGGGACTGAAGCTTTCTTT; CDR3: CASSLNPGSAGTEAFF; J: TRBJ1-1; D: .; size: .; V: TRBV7-3; length: 16
DNA: TGTGCCAGCAGCAAATGGGACAGGGGCTACGAGCAGTACTTC; CDR3: CASSKWDRGYEQYF; J: TRBJ2-7; D: TRBD1; size: once; V: TRBV5-8; length: 14
DNA: TGTGCCAGCAGCTTGGTTGGACAGGGGGTTGGAAACACCATATATTTT; CDR3: CASSLVGQGVGNTIYF; J: TRBJ1-3; D: TRBD1; size: .; V: TRBV5-5; length: 16
DNA: TGCGCCAGCAGCCAATACAGGGGGGGCAATCAGCCCCAGCATTTT; CDR3: CASSQYRGGNQPQHF; J: TRBJ1-5; D: TRBD1; size: .; V: TRBV4-3; length: 15
DNA: TGTGCCAGCAGTCAACGGGGCAGCCTTGCAACTAATGAAAAACTGTTTTTT; CDR3: CASSQRGSLATNEKLFF; J: TRBJ1-4; D: .; size: .; V: TRBV6-2/TRBV6-3; length: 17
DNA: TGTGCCAGCAGCCTACCCGGGGGGGGAGGGGACACTGAAGCTTTCTTT; CDR3: CASSLPGGGGDTEAFF; J: TRBJ1-1; D: .; size: .; V: TRBV28; length: 16
DNA: TGTGCCAGCAGCCAAAGGGGCTCTTATACAACTAATGAAAAACTGTTTTTT; CDR3: CASSQRGSYTTNEKLFF; J: TRBJ1-4; D: .; size: once; V: TRBV3-1/TRBV3-2; length: 17
DNA: TGTGCCAGCAGTTACGCCGGGGGGACCGGGGAGCTGTTTTTT; CDR3: CASSYAGGTGELFF; J: TRBJ2-2; D: TRBD2; size: few; V: TRBV6-5; length: 14
DNA: TGTGCCACCAGTGTCCCAGGAAATAAGCAGTTCTTC; CDR3: CATSVPGNKQFF; J: TRBJ2-1; D: .; size: .; V: TRBV24-1; length: 12
DNA: TGTGCCAGTACCCCACGGGGGGACAGGGGGCGAAATGAGCAGTTCTTC; CDR3: CASTPRGDRGRNEQFF; J: TRBJ2-1; D: TRBD1; size: .; V: TRBV19; length: 16
DNA: TGTGCCAGTAGTATGGTCAGGGGTCAGCCCCAGCATTTT; CDR3: CASSMVRGQPQHF; J: TRBJ1-5; D: .; size: .; V: TRBV19; length: 13
DNA: TGCGCCAGCAGCTTGGGGACTACACCCGGGGAGCTGTTTTTT; CDR3: CASSLGTTPGELFF; J: TRBJ2-2; D: .; size: .; V: TRBV5-1; length: 14
DNA: TGTGCCAGCTCACCCAGGGATCCCCGGGGTGAAAAACTGTTTTTT; CDR3: CASSPRDPRGEKLFF; J: TRBJ1-4; D: .; size: once; V: TRBV18; length: 15
DNA: TGTGCCAGCAGTCGACAGTATGGCTACACCTTC; CDR3: CASSRQYGYTF; J: TRBJ1-2; D: .; size: .; V: TRBV6-2/TRBV6-3; length: 11
DNA: TGTGCCAGCTCACCGGGGACAGGGGACCCGAAGGGCACTGAAGCTTTCTTT; CDR3: CASSPGTGDPKGTEAFF; J: TRBJ1-1; D: TRBD1; size: .; V: TRBV18; length: 17
DNA: TGTGCCAGCAGCCCGACTGGGGGAACCCGGCGCAATTCACCCCTCCACTTT; CDR3: CASSPTGGTRRNSPLHF; J: TRBJ1-6; D: .; size: few; V: TRBV7-8; length: 17
DNA: TGTGCCAGCCCCCCGGGCCTAGCCCTTTCGGGTGAGCAGTTCTTC; CDR3: CASPPGLALSGEQFF; J: TRBJ2-1; D: .; size: .; V: TRBV28; length: 15
DNA: TGTGCCAGCAGTGACTCGAACAGGGGGCTAAGCTCCTACAATGAGCAGTTCTTC; CDR3: CASSDSNRGLSSYNEQFF; J: TRBJ2-1; D: TRBD1; size: .; V: TRBV6-4; length: 18
DNA: TGTGCCAGCTCACCAACCGGGGGACAGGCAGAGCTGTTTTTT; CDR3: CASSPTGGQAELFF; J: TRBJ1-4; D: TRBD1; size: .; V: TRBV18; length: 14
DNA: TGTGCCAGCAGTTACACAGGGGGCACCCCGTCTTCCACCTACGAGCAGTACTTC; CDR3: CASSYTGGTPSSTYEQYF; J: TRBJ2-7; D: TRBD1; size: .; V: TRBV6-2/TRBV6-3; length: 18
DNA: TGCAGTGCTAGTGGGTTAGGCCGGCCGGGAGCTTTCTTT; CDR3: CSASGLGRPGAFF; J: TRBJ1-1; D: .; size: .; V: TRBV20-1; length: 13
DNA: TGCGCCAGCAGCCGCGCCATTCGCGGGGAAGATACGCAGTATTTT; CDR3: CASSRAIRGEDTQYF; J: TRBJ2-3; D: .; size: .; V: TRBV5-1; length: 15
DNA: TGTGCCGGGGGGACTAGCGGGGATACGCAGTATTTT; CDR3: CAGGTSGDTQYF; J: TRBJ2-3; D: TRBD2; size: .; V: TRBV7-9; length: 12
DNA: TGTGCCAGTAGTATCGAGGTGACAGGGGGGGAGACCCAGTACTTC; CDR3: CASSIEVTGGETQYF; J: TRBJ2-5; D: TRBD1; size: .; V: TRBV19; length: 15
DNA: TGTGCCATCAGTGATTGGGCTAGCGGGGGGGCCGGTGAGCAGTTCTTC; CDR3: CAISDWASGGAGEQFF; J: TRBJ2-1; D: TRBD2; size: few; V: TRBV10-3; length: 16
DNA: TGTGCCAGCAGTGACCCAGGGACTGGCTACACCTTC; CDR3: CASSDPGTGYTF; J: TRBJ1-2; D: .; size: once; V: TRBV6-1; length: 12
DNA: TGTGCCACCAGCAGACAGGGGGCGATCTACGAGCAGTACTTC; CDR3: CATSRQGAIYEQYF; J: TRBJ2-7; D: TRBD1; size: .; V: TRBV15; length: 14
DNA: TGTGCCAGCTCAAGGACAGCCGAAGAGACCCAGTACTTC; CDR3: CASSRTAEETQYF; J: TRBJ2-5; D: .; size: .; V: TRBV18; length: 13
DNA: TGTGCCAGCAGCCTGGGGGGGATGACTAATGAAAAACTGTTTTTT; CDR3: CASSLGGMTNEKLFF; J: TRBJ1-4; D: .; size: .; V: TRBV7-9; length: 15
DNA: TGCGCCAGCAGCCAAGATTCGACCGCAGTTGTTGGAAACACCATATATTTT; CDR3: CASSQDSTAVVGNTIYF; J: TRBJ1-3; D: .; size: few; V: TRBV4-3; length: 17